Below, 17 T cell receptor beta chains from the same sample are listed, as sequenced in a study of molecular identifiers for immune sequencing clone quantification. One entry per CDR3 protein results from TCRdb running MiXCR on the PCR reads. Counted here are around 13,000 distinct CDR3 sequences, less than 20% occurring once; the ten biggest clones make up 1.5% to 2%. Sequences were obtained from naive CD8+ T cells from blood, with Jurkat cell RNA spiked in. Subset given: FACS-sorted CD8+CD4-CCR7+CD45RA+ naive T cells. The origin of the receptors is a human donor in good health. Some libraries in this study had Jurkat cell RNA spiked in.

There are many counts of this clonotype. V is TRBV15 and J is TRBJ2-5, with D tentatively TRBD2 (6 bases). The CDR3 has 15 residues. V lost 0 bases and J 0 bases, leaving 8 bases between the germline ends. Germline V gene data show CDR1 as LNHNV and CDR2 as YYDKDF (reference sequence). The CDR3 here is CATSRDGGDQETQYF. CDR3 DNA: TGTGCCACCAGCAGAGATGGAGGGGACCAAGAGACCCAGTACTTC.

This clonotype was seen just once. A much more abundant neighbour one base away suggests this may be a read error. The CDR3 ends on some other residue instead of the conserved phenylalanine or tryptophan, so this is likely a read error. V is TRBV20-1 and J is TRBJ2-7, with D unclear. The CDR3 has 14 amino acids. Per germline, CDR1 DFQATT and CDR2 SNEGSKA (reference sequence). The CDR3 reads CGARVLQEGYEQYS. CDR3 DNA: TGCGGTGCTAGAGTTTTGCAGGAAGGGTACGAGCAGTACTCC.

Points on this clonotype: A read error may account for a junction end that differs from germline. This chain joins TRBV6-2 or TRBV6-3 and TRBJ2-1; TRBD2 agrees at 10 bases. Germline V CDR1 and CDR2: MNHEY, SVGEGT. CDR3 size: 20 residues. CDR3 bases: TGTACCAGCAGTTACTCAGCTAGCGGGAGTAGGTGGAGCTCCTACAATGAGCAGTTCTTC. This sequence encodes CTSSYSASGSRWSSYNEQFF.

Turning to this clonotype: Possible read error: a much larger clone is one base away. The genes are TRBV7-9 and TRBJ2-7; a possible D gene is TRBD2 (6 bases). The CDR3 runs to 14 residues. Germline V CDR1 and CDR2: SEHNR, FQNEAQ (reference sequence). CDR3 DNA: TGTGCCAGCAGCTTAGTTGCGGGGTGGAACGAGCAGTGCTTC. This encodes CASSLVAGWNEQCF.

This clonotype was seen ten or more times. The gene calls are TRBV11-2 and TRBJ1-5, with a possible D match to TRBD1 (5 bases). V was shortened by 1 base and J by 6 bases, with 13 bases between the two germline ends. This CDR3 spans 15 amino acids. Germline V gene lookup returns CDR1 SGHAT and CDR2 FQNNGV. The CDR3 sequence is CASSLGLGLTQPQHF. The CDR3 DNA reads as TGTGCCAGCAGCTTAGGGTTGGGGCTTACTCAGCCCCAGCATTTT. Supplemented by reference TRBV11-2 and TRBJ1-5, the full variable domain reads EAGVAQSPRYKIIEKRQSVAFWCNPISGHATLYWYQQILGQGPKLLIQFQNNGVVDDSQLPKDRFSAERLKGVDSTLKIQPAKLEDSAVYLCASSLGLGLTQPQHFGDGTRLSIL.

This clonotype is medium-sized (0.01 to 0.1%) in the sample. The rearrangement uses TRBV6-6 and TRBJ2-7, with unresolved D. CDR3 length: 12 amino acids. The germline CDR1 and CDR2 sequences are MNHNY and SVGAGI (reference sequence). V lost 5 bases to trimming and J lost 3 bases, with 8 bases between them. The CDR3 region is CASSASSYEQYF. The CDR3 nucleotides read TGTGCCAGCAGTGCGTCCAGCTACGAGCAGTACTTC.

Concerning this clonotype: This may stem from a read error, because a much larger clone lies one nucleotide away. The CDR3 DNA reads TGTGCCAGCAGGGTATCCTCTGGGAGCTCCTACAATGAGCAGTTCTTC. This gives the protein CASRVSSGSSYNEQFF. The gene calls are TRBV9 and TRBJ2-1; TRBD2 might be the D (5 bases). V dropped 5 bases and J dropped 0 bases, with 15 bases sitting between them. The length of the CDR3 is 16 residues. Per germline, CDR1 SGDLS and CDR2 YYNGEE.

As concerns this clonotype: One end of the junction does not line up with germline, which may come from a read error. The CDR3 DNA reads TGCGCCAGCAGCTTGGATCTAGCGGGAGGGTCGAACTCCCACGAGCAGTACTTC. This codes for CASSLDLAGGSNSHEQYF. The J gene is TRBJ2-7, the V gene TRBV5-1; TRBD2 matches 12 bases. The germline V gene has CDR1 SGHRS and CDR2 YFSETQ. CDR3 size: 18 residues.

As to this clonotype: A much larger clonotype is one base distant, so this may be a read error. The rearrangement joins TRBV5-6 to TRBJ2-5, with a weak D call TRBD2 (6 bases). The V gene's germline CDR1 is SGHDT and CDR2 YYEEEE. V gave up 0 bases and J gave up 1 base, with 22 bases separating them. This CDR3 contains 19 residues. CDR3 nucleotides: TGTGCCAGCAGCTTGGTAGTGATTCAGAACCTCGGGAGCCAAGAGACCCAGTACTTC. It is translated as CASSLVVIQNLGSQETQYF.

The chain uses TRBV20-1 and TRBJ2-7; 11 positions agree with TRBD2. The CDR3 spans 17 residues. Germline V lookup: CDR1 DFQATT, CDR2 SNEGSKA (reference sequence). V dropped 6 bases and J dropped 4; count of bases not matched to a gene: 17. As DNA, the CDR3 is TGCAGTGCCTTAGATAATAGCGGGAGGGCCTTATCGTACGAGCAGTACTTC. This gives the protein CSALDNSGRALSYEQYF.

This chain uses TRBV24-1 with TRBJ2-7, with 8 bases that match TRBD2. The V segment lost 6 bases and the J segment 2 bases; nucleotides outside the gene matches: 8. Germline V gene lookup returns CDR1 KGHDR and CDR2 SFDVKD. This CDR3 has 15 amino acids. CDR3 coding DNA: TGTGCCACCAGTTCCCGTAGCGGGACTACCTACGAGCAGTACTTC. It yields the protein CATSSRSGTTYEQYF.

This clonotype is termed medium-sized. The chain couples TRBV20-1 to TRBJ2-3, with unresolved D. The germline V gene encodes CDR1 DFQATT and CDR2 SNEGSKA (reference sequence). With 0 bases removed from V and 2 bases from J, the gap between germline ends came to 9 bases. The CDR3 extends over 14 amino acids. The CDR3 DNA sequence: TGCAGTGCTAGAGACGAAAGCGACACAGATACGCAGTATTTT. Residues: CSARDESDTDTQYF.

This clonotype has just a few counts. This rearrangement joins TRBV3-1 to TRBJ1-1, with D hard to call. V lost 4 bases to trimming and J lost 3 bases, with 9 bases between them. Germline loops: CDR1 LGHDT, CDR2 YNNKEL (reference sequence). CDR3 length: 13 amino acids. The CDR3 DNA follows: TGTGCCAGCAGCCTGGTTCACGACACTGAAGCTTTCTTT. It is translated as CASSLVHDTEAFF.

This clonotype has ten or more counts. V usage is TRBV12-3 or TRBV12-4 and J usage is TRBJ2-5; 10 bases match TRBD2. The CDR3 extends over 15 amino acids. Trimming cost V 6 bases and J 0 bases; bases outside gene matches: 4. CDR3 DNA: TGTGCCAGCAGCTCACTAGCGGGAAACCAAGAGACCCAGTACTTC. Amino acids: CASSSLAGNQETQYF.

About this clonotype: A single base separates this from a much larger clone, so it may be a read error. The CDR3 here is CASSFPPGGAGDSEQFF. As DNA, the CDR3 is TGTGCCAGCAGTTTCCCCCCCGGAGGGGCGGGTGACAGTGAGCAGTTCTTC. The chain links TRBV12-3 or TRBV12-4 to TRBJ2-1; D possibly corresponds to TRBD2 (6 bases). Trimming took 3 bases from V and 9 from J, leaving 24 bases between them. The CDR3 covers 17 residues.

By sample share, this clonotype is medium-sized. The CDR3 loop is CATNDPGTLAYSNQPQHF. In nucleotides, the CDR3 is TGTGCCACCAATGATCCGGGGACACTCGCTTATAGCAATCAGCCCCAGCATTTT. The chain joins TRBV19 to TRBJ1-5; possible D gene TRBD1, 6 bases. Germline-derived CDR1 and CDR2 are LNHDA and SQIVND (reference sequence). The ends were cut back, 10 bases at V and 0 bases at J, with 25 bases in the middle. The CDR3 runs 18 residues.

This clonotype was found many times. The chain carries TRBV12-3 or TRBV12-4 and TRBJ2-1, with 7 bases fitting TRBD1. The CDR3 runs 14 residues. After removal of 3 bases from V and 5 bases from J, the junction contained 4 bases not matched to a gene. The CDR3 loop is CASSLGQYHNEQFF. The CDR3 region has the DNA TGTGCCAGCAGTTTGGGACAGTACCACAATGAGCAGTTCTTC.